One and the same sample provided the 20 T cell receptor beta chains below, sequenced in a study of CD8+CD57+ T cells in acquired aplastic anemia. It was patients with CD8+CD57+ cell expansion by flow cytometry who were chosen for sequencing. Genomic DNA templated the TCR beta VDJ and CDR3 profiling. TCRdb re-called the reads with MiXCR, one entry per CDR3 protein. This repertoire shows over 150,000 distinct CDR3 sequences, 40% to 65% found once; its top ten account for approximately 12%. What was sequenced was sorted CD4+, CD8+, or CD8+CD57+ T cells (not recorded which) from PBMCs. These receptors were taken from a human donor with aplastic anemia.

This clonotype has only a few counts. The chain employs TRBV7-2 and TRBJ1-5; unclear D gene. CDR3 length: 13 residues. V lost 10 bases, J lost 6 bases, and 16 bases lay in between. Germline lookup yields CDR1 SGHTA and CDR2 FQGNSA. The CDR3 reads CATSLEGIQPQHF. As DNA, the CDR3 is TGTGCCACCTCACTCGAAGGAATTCAGCCCCAGCATTTT.

The chain recombines TRBV7-3 with TRBJ2-5; TRBD2 agrees at 12 bases. This CDR3 comprises 16 residues. The germline CDR1 and CDR2 sequences are SGHTA and FQGTGA. V lost 5 bases to trimming and J lost 7 bases; unmatched junction nucleotides: 11. For the CDR3, the DNA is TGTGCCAGCAGCCCTAGCGGGGGGGCAGCTAACCCGACCCAGTACTTC. Translated, it gives CASSPSGGAANPTQYF. The complete variable domain, with remaining parts taken from reference TRBV7-3 and TRBJ2-5, reads GAGVSQTPSNKVTEKGKYVELRCDPISGHTALYWYRQSLGQGPEFLIYFQGTGAADDSGLPNDRFFAVRPEGSVSTLKIQRTERGDSAVYLCASSPSGGAANPTQYFGPGTRLLVL.

The rearrangement joins TRBV19 to TRBJ1-5; the match to TRBD1 covers 7 bases. Germline V lookup: CDR1 LNHDA, CDR2 SQIVND (reference sequence). The CDR3 consists of 13 residues. V gave up 5 bases and J gave up 8 bases; unmatched junction bases: 6. The CDR3 here is CASSRGGGEPQHF. DNA of the CDR3: TGTGCCAGTAGTCGAGGGGGCGGAGAGCCCCAGCATTTT.

V usage is TRBV10-3 and J usage is TRBJ2-7, with D hard to call. Germline values: CDR1 ENHRY, CDR2 SYGVKD. The CDR3 sequence is 13 residues long. V dropped 3 bases and J dropped 8 bases, with 14 bases sitting between them. The CDR3 is CAISEDLQGKQYF. The CDR3 nucleotides read TGTGCCATCAGTGAAGACTTACAAGGCAAGCAGTACTTC.

This clonotype came up many times. The chain employs TRBV6-2 or TRBV6-3 and TRBJ2-7, with no clear D. In germline, CDR1 is MNHEY, CDR2 SVGEGT. V dropped 2 bases and J dropped 2 bases, with 7 bases sitting between them. The CDR3 has 13 amino acids. The CDR3 is CASSYGSTYEQYF. CDR3 nucleotide sequence: TGTGCCAGCAGTTACGGGTCCACCTACGAGCAGTACTTC.

This chain connects TRBV15 to TRBJ2-2; TRBD1 matches 9 bases. Unmatched junction bases numbered 5, after V lost 1 base and J lost 8 bases. Looked up from germline, CDR1 is LNHNV and CDR2 is YYDKDF (reference sequence). The CDR3 loop spans 15 amino acids. The DNA for the CDR3 is TGTGCCACCAGCAGAGGGACAGGGGACGTGGGGGAGCTGTTTTTT. Encoded protein: CATSRGTGDVGELFF. Drawing the rest from reference TRBV15 and TRBJ2-2, the complete variable domain is DAMVIQNPRYQVTQFGKPVTLSCSQTLNHNVMYWYQQKSSQAPKLLFHYYDKDFNNEADTPDNFQSRRPNTSFCFLDIRSPGLGDTAMYLCATSRGTGDVGELFFGEGSRLTVL.

V usage is TRBV10-3 and J usage is TRBJ1-5; D not certain. Trimming took off 0 bases at V and 10 bases at J, with 13 bases between the two ends. In germline, CDR1 is ENHRY, CDR2 SYGVKD. This CDR3 has 14 residues. CDR3: CAISESGESSPQHF. The DNA of the CDR3 is TGTGCCATCAGTGAGTCCGGGGAATCCTCACCCCAGCATTTT.

A note on this clonotype: No conserved phenylalanine or tryptophan ends this CDR3, so it is likely a read error. The DNA is omitted, as the CDR3 cannot be located on it reliably, and the CDR3 follows TCRdb's listing. This chain links TRBV19 with TRBJ2-2; no DNA check was done on the table's D call, TRBD1. Germline lookup yields CDR1 LNHDA and CDR2 SQIVND (reference sequence). The CDR3 numbers 9 amino acids, ends counted. The CDR3 here is CASRQATGG.

Remarks on this clonotype: A read error is possible here, since a much larger clone lies one base away. V and J are TRBV7-9 and TRBJ1-4; unclear D gene. The germline V gene has CDR1 SEHNR and CDR2 FQNEAQ (reference sequence). CDR3 size: 14 residues. CDR3 in amino acids: CASSLREADEELFF. The CDR3 DNA is TGTGCCAGCAGCCTGAGGGAGGCGGATGAAGAACTGTTTTTT.

This rearrangement joins TRBV2 to TRBJ2-3; 14 positions match TRBD2. This CDR3 contains 17 residues. J was trimmed by 6 bases and V by 2 bases; bases with no gene match: 7. CDR1 SNHLY and CDR2 FYNNEI come from the germline V gene. CDR3 amino acids: CASSEWRTSGGLDTQYF. CDR3 nucleotide sequence: TGTGCCAGCAGTGAATGGCGGACTAGCGGGGGGTTGGATACGCAGTATTTT. The full variable domain, its missing parts supplied by reference TRBV2 and TRBJ2-3, is EPEVTQTPSHQVTQMGQEVILRCVPISNHLYFYWYRQILGQKVEFLVSFYNNEISEKSEIFDDQFSVERPDGSNFTLKIRSTKLEDSAMYFCASSEWRTSGGLDTQYFGPGTRLTVL.

This chain connects TRBV15 to TRBJ2-1; D remains ambiguous. Germline V gives CDR1 LNHNV, CDR2 YYDKDF (reference sequence). CDR3 length: 14 amino acids. The germline V and J ends were trimmed by 4 bases and 8 bases, with 15 bases remaining between them. This CDR3 is CATSTAARVDEQFF. The CDR3 bases are TGTGCCACCAGCACCGCGGCAAGGGTCGATGAGCAGTTCTTC.

V is TRBV12-3 or TRBV12-4 and J is TRBJ2-5; 8 nucleotides line up with TRBD2. After removal of 3 bases from V and 5 bases from J, the junction contained 2 bases not matched to a gene. The length of the CDR3 is 13 residues. This CDR3 reads CASSFGGVETQYF. In nucleotides, the CDR3 is TGTGCCAGCAGTTTCGGGGGGGTCGAGACCCAGTACTTC.

This clonotype was seen at least ten times. The rearrangement joins TRBV29-1 to TRBJ1-2, with D tentatively TRBD1 (6 bases). The V end was cut by 2 bases, the J end by 4 bases, with 17 bases between. The length of the CDR3 is 15 residues. Germline CDR1 reads SQVTM; CDR2 reads ANQGSEA. The CDR3 DNA follows: TGCAGCGTTGAACTTCTTGGGGGGGCTACCTATGGCTACACCTTC. It specifies CSVELLGGATYGYTF.

This clonotype has a count of ten or more. The chain is built from TRBV20-1 and TRBJ1-2, with TRBD1 matching 8 bases. The germline V gene has CDR1 DFQATT and CDR2 SNEGSKA (reference sequence). The V segment lost 1 base and the J segment 2 bases; nucleotides outside the gene matches: 3. The CDR3 consists of 14 residues. DNA of the CDR3: TGCAGTGCTAGAGGGACAGGGTCCAACTATGGCTACACCTTC. Its translation: CSARGTGSNYGYTF.

This clonotype was seen more than once but under ten times. The rearrangement uses TRBV15 and TRBJ1-1; D gene ambiguous. The CDR3 sequence is 14 residues long. Germline V lookup: CDR1 LNHNV, CDR2 YYDKDF (reference sequence). V lost 1 base and J lost 3, with 9 bases in between. Here the CDR3 reads CATSRGGLDTEAFF. Here the CDR3 DNA reads TGTGCCACCAGCAGAGGCGGACTGGACACTGAAGCTTTCTTT.

Concerning this clonotype: This may come from a read error, since a much larger clone is one base off. The V call is TRBV12-5, the J call TRBJ1-1, with unresolved D. The CDR3 runs to 13 residues. CDR1 and CDR2 (germline): LGHNT, FRNRAP. CDR3 sequence reads: CASGPESNAEAFF. The DNA for the CDR3 is TGTGCTAGTGGTCCCGAATCGAACGCTGAAGCTTTCTTT. Full variable domain (remainder filled in from reference TRBV12-5 and TRBJ1-1): DARVTQTPRHKVTEMGQEVTMRCQPILGHNTVFWYRQTMMQGLELLAYFRNRAPLDDSGMPKDRFSAEMPDATLATLKIQPSEPRDSAVYFCASGPESNAEAFFGQGTRLTVV.

The chain is built from TRBV2 and TRBJ1-2; D gene ambiguous. The germline V and J ends were trimmed by 5 bases and 2 bases, with 12 bases remaining between them. The CDR3 consists of 14 residues. Looked up from germline, CDR1 is SNHLY and CDR2 is FYNNEI. The CDR3 sequence is CASSFGVANYGYTF. The CDR3 nucleotides read TGTGCCAGCAGTTTTGGAGTGGCAAACTATGGCTACACCTTC. The full variable domain, with the rest looked up from reference TRBV2 and TRBJ1-2, is EPEVTQTPSHQVTQMGQEVILRCVPISNHLYFYWYRQILGQKVEFLVSFYNNEISEKSEIFDDQFSVERPDGSNFTLKIRSTKLEDSAMYFCASSFGVANYGYTFGSGTRLTVV.

This chain joins TRBV19 and TRBJ1-1; D remains unclear. CDR3 length: 14 amino acids. The ends were cut back, 2 bases at V and 0 bases at J, with 7 bases in the middle. Looked up from germline, CDR1 is LNHDA and CDR2 is SQIVND (reference sequence). Here the CDR3 reads CASSIRTLNTEAFF. The CDR3 bases are TGTGCCAGTAGTATACGTACTTTGAACACTGAAGCTTTCTTT. The full variable domain, completed using reference TRBV19 and TRBJ1-1, is DGGITQSPKYLFRKEGQNVTLSCEQNLNHDAMYWYRQDPGQGLRLIYYSQIVNDFQKGDIAEGYSVSREKKESFPLTVTSAQKNPTAFYLCASSIRTLNTEAFFGQGTRLTVV.

J is TRBJ1-1 and V is TRBV2; D remains unclear. The germline gives CDR1 SNHLY, CDR2 FYNNEI. This CDR3 is built from 15 residues. V shed 6 bases and J shed 0 bases, with 14 bases lying between them. The CDR3 DNA sequence: TGTGCCAGCAGGAAGGACGCCTCGATGAACACTGAAGCTTTCTTT. Its translation is CASRKDASMNTEAFF.

The chain couples TRBV20-1 to TRBJ2-7; D is possibly TRBD2 (6 bases). This CDR3 region has 13 residues. Germline assignment: CDR1 DFQATT and CDR2 SNEGSKA (reference sequence). V lost 6 bases and J lost 5, with 17 bases in between. The CDR3 is CSAHRGDLNEQYF. CDR3 bases: TGCAGTGCCCACCGCGGGGACCTCAACGAGCAGTACTTC.